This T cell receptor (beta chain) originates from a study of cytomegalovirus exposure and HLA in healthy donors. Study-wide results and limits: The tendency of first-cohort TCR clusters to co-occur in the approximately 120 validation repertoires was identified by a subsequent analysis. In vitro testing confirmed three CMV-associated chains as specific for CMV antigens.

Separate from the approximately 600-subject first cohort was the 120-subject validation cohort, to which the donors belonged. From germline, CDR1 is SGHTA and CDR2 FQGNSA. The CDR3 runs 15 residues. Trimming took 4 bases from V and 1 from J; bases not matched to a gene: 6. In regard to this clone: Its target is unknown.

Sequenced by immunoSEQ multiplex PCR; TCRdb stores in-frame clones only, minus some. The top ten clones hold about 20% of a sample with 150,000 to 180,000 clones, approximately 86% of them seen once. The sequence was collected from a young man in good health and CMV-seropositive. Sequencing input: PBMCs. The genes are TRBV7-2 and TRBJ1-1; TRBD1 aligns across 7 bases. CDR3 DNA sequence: TGTGCCAGCAGCTCGCAGGGGGGCTCGAACACTGAAGCTTTCTTT. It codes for CASSSQGGSNTEAFF.